A selection of T cell receptor beta chains follows, all from one sample in a study of T-cell reconstitution after alpha-beta-depleted transplantation in children. TCRdb re-analysed the PCR reads in MiXCR, keeping a single row per CDR3 protein. The data contain 600,000 to 800,000 distinct CDR3 sequences, around 14% of them seen just once; the ten biggest clones take up 0.79%. The specimen comprised PBMCs, sampled before TCRalphabeta/CD19-depleted stem cell transplant. These receptors came from a girl aged 2-10 years with congenital amegakaryocytic thrombocytopenia, due to receive a stem cell transplant. Both conserved end residues are part of each CDR3. D genes are given only for firm matches. Clone size appears in some rows only: once, few, many, or a class for an expanded clone.

clone_size	j_call	v_call	d_call	cdr3_aa	cdr3_nt
many	TRBJ2-5	TRBV20-1	TRBD2	CSARDSFSLAGEETQYF	TGCAGTGCTAGAGATAGTTTCAGCCTAGCGGGGGAAGAGACCCAGTACTTC
many	TRBJ2-3	TRBV5-1	.	CASSLDAGRSDTQYF	TGCGCCAGCAGCTTGGATGCGGGTCGGTCGGATACGCAGTATTTT
many	TRBJ2-5	TRBV29-1	.	CSVGGENRETQYF	TGCAGCGTTGGAGGGGAGAACAGAGAGACCCAGTACTTC
many	TRBJ2-1	TRBV20-1	.	CSAHMVEQFF	TGCAGTGCCCACATGGTTGAGCAGTTCTTC
.	TRBJ2-7	TRBV18	.	CASSPPPARTYEQYF	TGTGCCAGCTCACCACCTCCGGCCAGGACCTACGAGCAGTACTTC
.	TRBJ2-2	TRBV27	TRBD1	CASSSNLDRGRIGELFF	TGTGCCAGCAGTTCCAACCTAGACAGGGGGCGGATCGGGGAGCTGTTTTTT
.	TRBJ2-2	TRBV5-1	TRBD2	CASSTGLAGDFAGELFF	TGCGCCAGCAGCACGGGACTAGCGGGAGACTTTGCCGGGGAGCTGTTTTTT
many	TRBJ2-3	TRBV20-1	.	CSAMRVEGDTQYF	TGCAGTGCCATGAGGGTAGAGGGAGATACGCAGTATTTT
.	TRBJ2-3	TRBV6-1	TRBD2	CATAPGLTPTDTQYF	TGTGCCACCGCTCCGGGACTAACCCCCACAGATACGCAGTATTTT
.	TRBJ2-7	TRBV27	.	CASSLSFGVYEQYF	TGTGCCAGCAGTTTATCATTTGGAGTCTACGAGCAGTACTTC
.	TRBJ2-5	TRBV30	TRBD2	CAQGTSGQETQYF	TGTGCCCAAGGGACTAGCGGGCAAGAGACCCAGTACTTC
many	TRBJ1-1	TRBV29-1	.	CSVEEFGGGTEAFF	TGCAGCGTTGAAGAGTTTGGGGGCGGCACTGAAGCTTTCTTT
.	TRBJ2-1	TRBV20-1	.	CSAPTVTYNEQFF	TGCAGTGCCCCGACAGTGACCTACAATGAGCAGTTCTTC
many	TRBJ2-5	TRBV29-1	.	CSVYSAGQEGKGETQYF	TGCAGCGTTTACTCCGCTGGACAGGAGGGGAAGGGAGAGACCCAGTACTTC